This entry lists 27 T cell receptor beta chains sequenced from one sample in a study of Ad26.COV2.S vaccination and SARS-CoV-2 variants. Sequencing used immunoSEQ multiplex PCR; TCRdb keeps in-frame clones, though not all of them. The sample contains some 340,000 clones, roughly 84% of which appear only once. The sample's treatment: 19 received Ad26.COV2.S at low or high dose, single or two shots; about five received placebo; per-sample allocation not given. Following the first vaccine or placebo injection, samples were taken on day 63. Sample: peripheral blood, taken in a trial of Ad26.COV2.S vaccine versus placebo. The receptors derive from a person aged 18 to 59 who received the Ad26.COV2.S COVID-19 vaccine or a placebo.

For the CDR3, the DNA is TGTGCCAGTAGTCCCCGGACCCTGGCTCCGAGGAAGTTCTTC. Protein product: CASSPRTLAPRKFF. The rearrangement joins TRBV19 to TRBJ2-1; D not certain. V shed 5 bases and J shed 14 bases, with 22 bases lying between them. This CDR3 contains 14 residues. Germline assignment: CDR1 LNHDA and CDR2 SQIVND (reference sequence).

The V call is TRBV5-1, the J call TRBJ1-3; D uncertain. CDR3 length equals 14 residues. Germline CDR1 reads SGHRS; CDR2 reads YFSETQ. V dropped 0 bases and J dropped 1 base, with 5 bases sitting between them. DNA of the CDR3: TGCGCCAGCAGCTTGGGAAGTTCTGGAAACACCATATATTTT. It codes for CASSLGSSGNTIYF.

The V gene is TRBV19, the J gene TRBJ1-6; TRBD1 agrees at 7 bases. The junction had 9 bases not matched to a gene; V was cut back by 4 bases and J by 12 bases. This CDR3 region has 14 residues. The germline CDR1 and CDR2 sequences are LNHDA and SQIVND (reference sequence). This CDR3 is CASSTQGPAGPLHF. The CDR3 nucleotides read TGTGCCAGTAGTACACAGGGGCCCGCGGGACCCCTCCACTTT.

The chain links TRBV18 to TRBJ1-1; TRBD1 aligns across 7 bases. Trimming removed 5 bases from V and 1 base from J; junction bases left unmatched: 13. This CDR3 contains 17 residues. The germline gives CDR1 KGHSH, CDR2 LQKENI. The DNA for the CDR3 is TGTGCCAGCTCAAGGACCCCCCGCAGGGGGACGAACACTGAAGCTTTCTTT. Encoded protein: CASSRTPRRGTNTEAFF.

V gene TRBV18 combines with J gene TRBJ1-1; 7 positions match TRBD1. V was pared by 7 bases and J by 1 base, with 15 bases of the junction left unmatched. The CDR3 extends over 17 amino acids. CDR1 KGHSH and CDR2 LQKENI come from the germline V gene. This CDR3 reads CASYLFQGDLWNTEAFF. The CDR3 nucleotides are TGTGCCAGCTACCTTTTTCAGGGGGATCTATGGAACACTGAAGCTTTCTTT. The variable domain in full, completed from reference TRBV18 and TRBJ1-1, reads NAGVMQNPRHLVRRRGQEARLRCSPMKGHSHVYWYRQLPEEGLKFMVYLQKENIIDESGMPKERFSAEFPKEGPSILRIQQVVRGDSAAYFCASYLFQGDLWNTEAFFGQGTRLTVV.

This clone has only a few counts. J is TRBJ2-1 and V is TRBV4-3; 9 nucleotides line up with TRBD2. CDR1 and CDR2 (germline): LGHNA, YSLEER. V lost 0 bases, J lost 8 bases, and 11 bases stayed unmatched. CDR3 length equals 17 residues. The CDR3 here is CASSQEFGSSGIYEQFF. CDR3 nucleotides: TGCGCCAGCAGCCAAGAATTCGGGTCTAGCGGGATTTATGAGCAGTTCTTC.

The CDR3 here is CARSLGGSGNTIYF. CDR3 in DNA: TGTGCCAGAAGCTTGGGAGGGTCTGGAAACACCATATATTTT. V is TRBV5-3 and J is TRBJ1-3; no definite D call. TRBV5-3 is placed among ORFs of uncertain function. The length of the CDR3 is 14 residues. Deletions cut 0 bases from V and 1 base from J, with 5 bases between.

The V gene is TRBV3-1 (or the pseudogene TRBV3-2), the J gene TRBJ1-3; unclear D gene. Trimming pared 3 bases from V and 4 bases from J, leaving 19 bases between. This CDR3 contains 17 residues. Looked up from germline, CDR1 is LGHDT and CDR2 is YNNKEL (reference sequence). DNA of the CDR3: TGTGCCAGCAGCCAGCTTGCTTGGGGATCGGCCGGAAACACCATATATTTT. It codes for CASSQLAWGSAGNTIYF.

V and J are TRBV19 and TRBJ1-1, with a weak D call TRBD1 (5 bases). From germline, CDR1 is LNHDA and CDR2 SQIVND (reference sequence). Deletions cut 1 base from V and 8 bases from J, with 14 bases between. This CDR3 contains 14 residues. The CDR3 loop is CASSIAGVAGEAFF. The CDR3 DNA is TGTGCCAGTAGTATAGCTGGTGTGGCAGGGGAAGCTTTCTTT.

The V and J genes are TRBV9 and TRBJ2-3, with D maybe TRBD1 (5 bases). In germline, CDR1 is SGDLS, CDR2 YYNGEE. Between the trimmed V and J ends, which lost 8 bases and 3 bases, there was a span of 16 bases. This CDR3 spans 14 amino acids. This chain's CDR3 is CASSRTPATDTQYF. The CDR3 coding sequence is TGTGCCAGTAGTCGGACACCAGCTACAGATACGCAGTATTTT.

The chain joins TRBV5-1 to TRBJ1-2; 8 positions match TRBD1. The CDR3 length is 14 residues. V lost 3 bases and J lost 2; bases outside the gene matches: 3. The germline gives CDR1 SGHRS, CDR2 YFSETQ. The CDR3 nucleotides are TGCGCCAGCAGCTCGGGACAGGCAAACTATGGCTACACCTTC. Its translation: CASSSGQANYGYTF. Drawing the rest from reference TRBV5-1 and TRBJ1-2, the complete variable domain is KAGVTQTPRYLIKTRGQQVTLSCSPISGHRSVSWYQQTPGQGLQFLFEYFSETQRNKGNFPGRFSGRQFSNSRSEMNVSTLELGDSALYLCASSSGQANYGYTFGSGTRLTVV.

This chain connects TRBV7-8 to TRBJ1-3, with D perhaps TRBD1 (5 bases). V was cut by 1 base and J by 7 bases, with 17 bases left in between. Germline assignment: CDR1 SGHVS and CDR2 FQNEAQ. The length of the CDR3 is 16 residues. The chain's CDR3 is CASSLGWGPGSNTIYF. The CDR3 nucleotides are TGTGCCAGCAGCTTAGGGTGGGGACCGGGCAGCAACACCATATATTTT.

The rearrangement uses TRBV3-1 (or the pseudogene TRBV3-2) and TRBJ2-5, with 15 nucleotides matching TRBD2. The CDR3 covers 16 residues. From germline, CDR1 is LGHDT and CDR2 YNNKEL (reference sequence). V gave up 4 bases and J gave up 2 bases; unmatched junction bases: 2. CDR3 DNA: TGTGCCAGCAGCCCCGGACTAGCGGGGGGGCAAGAGACCCAGTACTTC. Its translation is CASSPGLAGGQETQYF.

The chain employs TRBV9 and TRBJ1-3; the match to TRBD1 covers 8 bases. The junction had 9 bases not matched to a gene; V was cut back by 5 bases and J by 2 bases. The CDR3 spans 16 residues. Germline loops: CDR1 SGDLS, CDR2 YYNGEE. The CDR3 here is CASRGDRRLAGNTIYF. In nucleotides, the CDR3 is TGTGCCAGCAGGGGGGACAGGAGGTTGGCTGGAAACACCATATATTTT.

This chain joins TRBV7-8 and TRBJ1-1; perhaps TRBD1 as D (5 bases). CDR3 length: 16 amino acids. CDR1 SGHVS and CDR2 FQNEAQ come from the germline V gene. Trimming left V 5 bases short and J 2 bases short, with 18 bases between. CDR3 protein: CASSRLWGPRNTEAFF. The CDR3 region has the DNA TGTGCCAGCAGCCGCTTATGGGGACCCCGAAACACTGAAGCTTTCTTT.

This clone turned up a few times. The rearrangement uses TRBV2 and TRBJ1-4, with D hard to call. Trimming left V 10 bases short and J 4 bases short, with 19 bases between. The CDR3 is 15 amino acids. Germline CDR1 reads SNHLY; CDR2 reads FYNNEI. The CDR3 reads CATLPNDGFNEKLFF. The CDR3 nucleotides are TGTGCCACTCTACCTAATGACGGTTTTAATGAAAAACTGTTTTTT.

The gene calls are TRBV7-9 and TRBJ2-5; 12 positions match TRBD2. The CDR3 runs 18 residues. The V and J ends lost 2 bases and 5 bases, in that order; junction bases with no gene match: 12. Germline values: CDR1 SEHNR, CDR2 FQNEAQ (reference sequence). This CDR3 is CASSLPPRLAGARETQYF. The CDR3 DNA is TGTGCCAGCAGCTTACCGCCCAGACTAGCGGGGGCCAGGGAGACCCAGTACTTC.

The chain is built from TRBV7-2 and TRBJ2-5; maybe TRBD2 (5 bases). The CDR3 contains 16 residues. Between the trimmed V and J ends, which lost 1 base and 1 base, there was a span of 13 bases. Germline assignment: CDR1 SGHTA and CDR2 FQGNSA. The CDR3 sequence is CASSLGGIGGQETQYF. CDR3 coding DNA: TGTGCCAGCAGCTTAGGGGGTATCGGAGGCCAAGAGACCCAGTACTTC.

The V gene is TRBV18, the J gene TRBJ2-2; D ambiguous. CDR3 length: 15 amino acids. Germline CDR1 KGHSH, CDR2 LQKENI. V gave up 1 base and J gave up 1 base, with 7 bases separating them. DNA for the CDR3: TGTGCCAGCTCACCACAACAGAGGAACACCGGGGAGCTGTTTTTT. This sequence encodes CASSPQQRNTGELFF.

The V gene is TRBV9, the J gene TRBJ1-1; weak D call: TRBD1 (6 bases). V dropped 5 bases and J dropped 5 bases, with 16 bases sitting between them. The CDR3 has 14 residues. Germline V lookup: CDR1 SGDLS, CDR2 YYNGEE. In DNA, the CDR3 is TGTGCCAGCAGTTATCTACAGGGTCGGACTGAAGCTTTCTTT. Encoded protein: CASSYLQGRTEAFF.

The gene calls are TRBV2 and TRBJ2-5; 9 positions agree with TRBD2. Germline CDR1 and CDR2: SNHLY and FYNNEI. CDR3 length: 16 amino acids. The junction had 13 bases not matched to a gene; V was cut back by 5 bases and J by 6 bases. The CDR3 DNA sequence: TGTGCCAGCAGTAAATTAGCGGGGGCCGTCGGACAGACCCAGTACTTC. The encoded protein is CASSKLAGAVGQTQYF.

This clone was seen more than once but under ten times. This chain connects TRBV18 to TRBJ2-2; no clear D. This CDR3 has 13 residues. V was clipped by 3 bases and J by 4 bases, with 6 bases between them. Germline-derived CDR1 and CDR2 are KGHSH and LQKENI. The CDR3 DNA reads TGTGCCAGCTCACCCGATGGCACCGGGGAGCTGTTTTTT. Translated, it gives CASSPDGTGELFF.

The V and J genes are TRBV5-1 and TRBJ2-7; the D gene is possibly TRBD2 (8 bases). From germline, CDR1 is SGHRS and CDR2 YFSETQ. This CDR3 region has 14 residues. Trimming removed 3 bases at V and 7 bases at J, with 17 bases between. The chain's CDR3 is CASSSGQRGWEQYF. DNA of the CDR3: TGCGCCAGCAGCTCGGGACAGCGGGGGTGGGAGCAGTACTTC. Variable domain in full (rest from reference TRBV5-1 and TRBJ2-7): KAGVTQTPRYLIKTRGQQVTLSCSPISGHRSVSWYQQTPGQGLQFLFEYFSETQRNKGNFPGRFSGRQFSNSRSEMNVSTLELGDSALYLCASSSGQRGWEQYFGPGTRLTVT.

The CDR3 loop is CASSSLWDSLVGANVLTF. Here the CDR3 DNA reads TGTGCCAGCAGCTCTTTATGGGACAGCCTCGTAGGTGCCAACGTCCTGACTTTC. This chain connects TRBV7-8 to TRBJ2-6, with 7 bases identical to TRBD1. Germline CDR1 is SGHVS and CDR2 is FQNEAQ. V lost 4 bases and J lost 7; bases outside the gene matches: 16. The CDR3 runs 18 residues.

This chain joins TRBV6-6 and TRBJ1-1; D gene unclear. V was trimmed by 6 bases and J by 2 bases, leaving 4 bases between them. This CDR3 contains 11 residues. In germline, CDR1 is MNHNY, CDR2 SVGAGI (reference sequence). CDR3 sequence: CASSPNTEAFF. The CDR3 DNA reads TGTGCCAGCAGCCCAAACACTGAAGCTTTCTTT.

J is TRBJ2-3 and V is TRBV18; tentative D call: TRBD2 (6 bases). The V gene's germline CDR1 is KGHSH and CDR2 LQKENI. CDR3 size: 15 residues. Trimming cost V 6 bases and J 0 bases, with 13 bases left between them. The CDR3 coding sequence is TGTGCCAGCTCTGATGGAGGGTCCAGCACAGATACGCAGTATTTT. Translation gives CASSDGGSSTDTQYF.

The V call is TRBV6-5, the J call TRBJ1-1; no clear D. V was cut by 0 bases and J by 3 bases, with 11 bases left in between. The V gene's germline CDR1 is MNHEY and CDR2 SVGAGI. The CDR3 is 15 residues long. This chain's CDR3 is CASSYSRDRDTEAFF. In DNA form, the CDR3 reads TGTGCCAGCAGTTACTCGCGGGATAGGGACACTGAAGCTTTCTTT.